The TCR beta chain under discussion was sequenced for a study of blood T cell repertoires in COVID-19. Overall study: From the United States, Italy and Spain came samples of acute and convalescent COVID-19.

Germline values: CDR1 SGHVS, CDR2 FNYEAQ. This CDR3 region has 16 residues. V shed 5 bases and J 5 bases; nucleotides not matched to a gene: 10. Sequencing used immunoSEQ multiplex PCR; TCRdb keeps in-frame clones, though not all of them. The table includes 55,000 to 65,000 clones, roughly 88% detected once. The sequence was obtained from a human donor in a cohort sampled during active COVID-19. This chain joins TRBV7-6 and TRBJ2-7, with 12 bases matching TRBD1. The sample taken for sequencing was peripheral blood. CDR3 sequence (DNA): TGTGCCAGCAGCGTCCTACGGGACAGGGGGCGCGACGAGCAGTACTTC. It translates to CASSVLRDRGRDEQYF.